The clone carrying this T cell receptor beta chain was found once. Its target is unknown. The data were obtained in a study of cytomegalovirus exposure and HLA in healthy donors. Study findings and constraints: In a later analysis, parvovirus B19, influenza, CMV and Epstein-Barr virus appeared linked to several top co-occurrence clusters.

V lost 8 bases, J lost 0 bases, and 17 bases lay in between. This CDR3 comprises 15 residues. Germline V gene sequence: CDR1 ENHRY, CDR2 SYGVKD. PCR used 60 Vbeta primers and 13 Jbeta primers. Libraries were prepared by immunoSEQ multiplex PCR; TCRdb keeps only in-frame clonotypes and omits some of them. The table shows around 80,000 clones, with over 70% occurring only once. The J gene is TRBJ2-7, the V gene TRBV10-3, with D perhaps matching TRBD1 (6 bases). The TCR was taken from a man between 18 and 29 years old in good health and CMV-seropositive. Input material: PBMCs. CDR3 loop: CAILEPDRSSYEQYF. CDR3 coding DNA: TGTGCCATCCTCGAGCCGGACAGAAGCTCCTACGAGCAGTACTTC.